Listed here are 24 T cell receptor beta chains from one sample, sequenced in a study of blood T cell repertoires in COVID-19. TCRdb's copy holds only in-frame clones and misses some; the assay was immunoSEQ multiplex PCR. Of 130,000 to 150,000 clones listed, over 75% are singletons. Sequencing input: PBMCs or T cells enriched from blood (not recorded which). Every receptor here comes from a young woman with acute COVID-19.

The sample holds one count of this clone. The chain combines TRBV7-9 with TRBJ2-7; no clear D. V gave up 5 bases and J gave up 9 bases, with 20 bases separating them. The CDR3 consists of 14 residues. Germline CDR1 reads SEHNR; CDR2 reads FQNEAQ (reference sequence). The CDR3 DNA is TGTGCCAGCAGCCCAGGCACGACCGGATTTGTGCAGTACTTC. Its translation is CASSPGTTGFVQYF.

V is TRBV24-1 and J is TRBJ1-4, with D possibly being TRBD1 (6 bases). CDR1 is KGHDR, CDR2 SFDVKD, per germline. The ends were cut back, 5 bases at V and 8 bases at J, with 17 bases in the middle. The CDR3 is 15 residues long. The CDR3 DNA follows: TGTGCCACCAGTGCTGGAGGGGGGGCTGGGGAAAAACTGTTTTTT. Translated, it gives CATSAGGGAGEKLFF.

The chain links TRBV5-1 to TRBJ1-4; 8 nucleotides line up with TRBD1. Per the germline V gene, CDR1 is SGHRS and CDR2 is YFSETQ. The CDR3 consists of 16 residues. With V trimmed by 0 bases and J by 10 bases, 11 bases remained unmatched. CDR3 nucleotide sequence: TGCGCCAGCAGCTTGGATGCGGGACAGGTGATGGGAAAACTGTTTTTT. Translated: CASSLDAGQVMGKLFF.

A note on this clone: Other DNA sequences in the sample encode the same CDR3. The rearrangement joins TRBV19 to TRBJ1-1; D remains unclear. V was trimmed by 3 bases and J by 0 bases, leaving 5 bases between them. CDR1 is LNHDA, CDR2 SQIVND, per germline (reference sequence). The CDR3 contains 13 residues. The CDR3: CASSIVMNTEAFF. CDR3 sequence (DNA): TGTGCCAGTAGTATTGTTATGAACACTGAAGCTTTCTTT.

V and J are TRBV5-1 and TRBJ2-3, with D perhaps matching TRBD2 (7 bases). The V end was cut by 4 bases, the J end by 0 bases, with 15 bases between. CDR3 length: 16 residues. CDR1 is SGHRS, CDR2 YFSETQ, per germline. CDR3 region: CASSQGRAGSTDTQYF. The CDR3 DNA sequence: TGCGCCAGCAGCCAGGGGAGGGCCGGTAGCACAGATACGCAGTATTTT. The entire variable domain, with the rest obtained from reference TRBV5-1 and TRBJ2-3, is as follows: KAGVTQTPRYLIKTRGQQVTLSCSPISGHRSVSWYQQTPGQGLQFLFEYFSETQRNKGNFPGRFSGRQFSNSRSEMNVSTLELGDSALYLCASSQGRAGSTDTQYFGPGTRLTVL.

This CDR3 reads CASSAGQGNQPQHF. CDR3 DNA sequence: TGTGCCAGCAGCGCCGGACAGGGGAATCAGCCCCAGCATTTT. The chain links TRBV19 to TRBJ1-5; 9 bases line up with TRBD1. CDR3 length: 14 amino acids. V gave up 9 bases and J gave up 4 bases; unmatched junction bases: 7. Germline CDR1 and CDR2: LNHDA and SQIVND (reference sequence).

For the CDR3, the DNA is TGCGCCAGCAGCCAAGACGACAGGGTTGGTGAAAAACTGTTTTTT. Translating gives CASSQDDRVGEKLFF. The V call is TRBV4-1, the J call TRBJ1-4, with 7 bases that match TRBD1. Germline V gives CDR1 MGHRA, CDR2 YSYEKL. The CDR3 is 15 amino acids. J gave up 7 bases and V 0 bases, and 5 bases lay outside the gene matches.

This clone was counted once. The chain joins TRBV11-3 to TRBJ2-1, with 15 bases that match TRBD2. Germline CDR1 reads SGHNT; CDR2 reads YENEEA. With 5 bases clipped from V and 11 bases from J, the junction kept 10 bases outside the gene matches. CDR3 length: 16 residues. The CDR3 region is CASSPGLAGGPDKQFF. The CDR3 DNA sequence: TGTGCCAGCAGCCCCGGACTAGCGGGAGGGCCCGATAAGCAGTTCTTC. The full variable domain, with the rest looked up from reference TRBV11-3 and TRBJ2-1, is EAGVVQSPRYKIIEKKQPVAFWCNPISGHNTLYWYLQNLGQGPELLIRYENEEAVDDSQLPKDRFSAERLKGVDSTLKIQPAELGDSAVYLCASSPGLAGGPDKQFFGPGTRLTVL.

The rearrangement joins TRBV11-2 to TRBJ2-1; 8 nucleotides match TRBD2. CDR3 length equals 16 residues. Losses at the gene ends were 4 bases for V and 3 bases for J; bases not matched to a gene: 8. Germline V gene sequence: CDR1 SGHAT, CDR2 FQNNGV. The CDR3 nucleotides read TGTGCCAGCAGCTCTCTCACTAGCGGAAGCTACAATGAGCAGTTCTTC. It specifies CASSSLTSGSYNEQFF. The whole variable domain, filled in from reference TRBV11-2 and TRBJ2-1, reads EAGVAQSPRYKIIEKRQSVAFWCNPISGHATLYWYQQILGQGPKLLIQFQNNGVVDDSQLPKDRFSAERLKGVDSTLKIQPAKLEDSAVYLCASSSLTSGSYNEQFFGPGTRLTVL.

This sequence joins TRBV7-9 and TRBJ2-3, with 7 bases identical to TRBD1. CDR3 length: 16 amino acids. Germline V gene lookup returns CDR1 SEHNR and CDR2 FQNEAQ (reference sequence). Trimming removed 5 bases from V and 2 bases from J; junction bases left unmatched: 10. The CDR3 DNA follows: TGTGCCAGCAGCCCGACAGAGGGGGCCTACACAGATACGCAGTATTTT. Its protein is CASSPTEGAYTDTQYF.

This chain uses TRBV2 with TRBJ2-7; D is unresolved. Germline lookup yields CDR1 SNHLY and CDR2 FYNNEI. CDR3 size: 15 residues. V lost 7 bases and J lost 3, with 19 bases in between. The CDR3 spells CASTSVTSFSYEQYF. The CDR3 nucleotides read TGTGCCAGCACGTCGGTGACATCTTTTAGCTACGAGCAGTACTTC.

V gene TRBV27 combines with J gene TRBJ1-1, with TRBD1 identical over 7 bases. CDR1 is MNHEY, CDR2 SMNVEV, per germline (reference sequence). Trimming cost V 6 bases and J 1 base; bases outside gene matches: 11. The CDR3 runs to 16 residues. For the CDR3, the DNA is TGTGCCAGCAGACCAACGGCCGGGACAGAGAACACTGAAGCTTTCTTT. Its translation: CASRPTAGTENTEAFF.

This clone was found once. CDR3 protein: CASSRPTSGRGTDTQYF. The CDR3 bases are TGTGCCAGCAGCAGACCGACTAGCGGGAGGGGCACAGATACGCAGTATTTT. The J gene is TRBJ2-3, the V gene TRBV5-6; 14 nucleotides agree with TRBD2. The ends lost 4 bases at V and 1 base at J; junction bases unmatched: 5. The CDR3 is 17 amino acids. From germline, CDR1 is SGHDT and CDR2 YYEEEE.

The V and J genes are TRBV27 and TRBJ2-1; 9 bases fit TRBD2. This CDR3 has 13 amino acids. Germline-derived CDR1 and CDR2 are MNHEY and SMNVEV (reference sequence). After removal of 6 bases from V and 3 bases from J, the junction contained 0 bases not matched to a gene. CDR3 DNA sequence: TGTGCCAGCAGAGCGGGAGGCTACAATGAGCAGTTCTTC. Translated, it gives CASRAGGYNEQFF.

The rearrangement uses TRBV21-1 and TRBJ1-2; the table names TRBD1, a call not compared with the DNA. TRBV21-1 is reported as a pseudogene. This CDR3 is 17 amino acids long. DNA of the CDR3: TGTGCCAGCAGCAAAAAGGGGGCCGGACAGGGGTTTTATGGCTACACCTTC. Protein: CASSKKGAGQGFYGYTF.

The chain employs TRBV6-5 and TRBJ2-7, with D possibly being TRBD1 (6 bases). V shed 2 bases and J shed 3 bases, with 14 bases lying between them. Per the germline V gene, CDR1 is MNHEY and CDR2 is SVGAGI. The CDR3 sequence is 15 residues long. The DNA of the CDR3 is TGTGCCAGCAGTTACGGGCAGGGGTCCTACTACGAGCAGTACTTC. This translates into CASSYGQGSYYEQYF.

The V and J genes are TRBV24-1 and TRBJ2-7; a possible D gene is TRBD2 (6 bases). CDR3 size: 15 residues. The V end lost 4 bases, the J end lost 4 bases, and 16 bases lay between the germline ends. Germline CDR1 KGHDR, CDR2 SFDVKD. The CDR3 spells CATSEGTLGDYEQYF. CDR3 DNA sequence: TGTGCCACCAGTGAAGGGACTCTAGGGGATTACGAGCAGTACTTC.

This chain connects TRBV19 to TRBJ1-1; possible D gene TRBD1, 5 bases. CDR1 LNHDA and CDR2 SQIVND come from the germline V gene (reference sequence). The V end was cut by 6 bases, the J end by 6 bases, with 20 bases between. The CDR3 covers 15 residues. In DNA form, the CDR3 reads TGTGCCAGTAGCCTGACCGGAGAAGGGGTTTCTGAAGCTTTCTTT. It encodes CASSLTGEGVSEAFF.

The chain links TRBV6-2 or TRBV6-3 to TRBJ2-1, with 8 bases lining up with TRBD1. CDR1 and CDR2 from the germline V gene are MNHEY and SVGEGT. V trimming: 5 bases; J trimming: 3 bases; junction bases outside the gene matches: 3. CDR3 length: 14 amino acids. CDR3 coding DNA: TGTGCCAGCAGTGAGGGGACAGGCTACAATGAGCAGTTCTTC. This encodes CASSEGTGYNEQFF.

The CDR3 sequence: CASSMGLAGDTDTQYF. The CDR3 DNA sequence: TGCGCCAGCAGCATGGGACTAGCGGGAGACACAGATACGCAGTATTTT. The V call is TRBV5-1, the J call TRBJ2-3, with 14 bases matching TRBD2. J gave up 2 bases and V 4 bases, and 3 bases lay outside the gene matches. The CDR3 consists of 16 residues. From germline, CDR1 is SGHRS and CDR2 YFSETQ.

The chain links TRBV19 to TRBJ2-1; perhaps TRBD1 as D (5 bases). V lost 6 bases and J 6 bases, leaving 12 bases between the germline ends. The CDR3 spans 13 residues. Germline loops: CDR1 LNHDA, CDR2 SQIVND (reference sequence). The CDR3 DNA reads as TGTGCCAGTAGCGATATGGGGCGCAATGAGCAGTTCTTC. Translated: CASSDMGRNEQFF.

V and J are TRBV19 and TRBJ2-5, with D perhaps TRBD2 (6 bases). Trimming took off 6 bases at V and 2 bases at J, with 10 bases between the two ends. The CDR3 length is 13 residues. The V gene's germline CDR1 is LNHDA and CDR2 SQIVND (reference sequence). The CDR3 region is CASSRDLQETQYF. CDR3 nucleotide sequence: TGTGCCAGTAGCAGGGACTTGCAAGAGACCCAGTACTTC.

V usage is TRBV29-1 and J usage is TRBJ2-4, with TRBD2 matching over 7 bases. Germline CDR1 and CDR2: SQVTM and ANQGSEA. V was pared by 4 bases and J by 6 bases, with 9 bases of the junction left unmatched. The CDR3 consists of 14 residues. The CDR3, as DNA: TGCAGCGTTGGGGAGGGGTATTTGGGAAACATTCAGTACTTC. This encodes CSVGEGYLGNIQYF.

This clone appeared a few times. The chain links TRBV3-1 (or the pseudogene TRBV3-2) to TRBJ1-1; D perhaps matches TRBD1 (5 bases). CDR1 is LGHDT and CDR2 is YNNKEL in the germline V gene (reference sequence). The CDR3 spans 14 residues. V lost 5 bases and J lost 8, with 18 bases in between. The CDR3 spells CASSSFDGGWEAFF. CDR3 DNA: TGTGCCAGCAGCAGTTTTGACGGGGGTTGGGAAGCTTTCTTT.